The 9 T cell receptor beta chains reported below all come from one sample, sequenced in a study of blood T cells in healthy people across ages. Through a sample-barcoded 5' primer and a J-beta primer mix, a second PCR was run for 7 to 11 cycles. From the 5' RACE reads, TCRdb called clonotypes with MiXCR, one entry per CDR3 protein. The sample has about 1,500,000 distinct CDR3 sequences; approximately 28% are singletons. Specimen: blood. Receptors originate from a woman aged 25 to 45 in good health.

The chain couples TRBV29-1 to TRBJ1-1; D is uncertain. This CDR3 contains 12 residues. Between the trimmed V and J ends, which lost 3 bases and 4 bases, there was a span of 9 bases. Germline CDR1 SQVTM, CDR2 ANQGSEA. The CDR3 is CSVDGWGTEAFF. The CDR3 nucleotides are TGCAGCGTTGATGGGTGGGGCACTGAAGCTTTCTTT.

This clonotype was counted between two and nine times. This chain links TRBV28 with TRBJ2-6; D remains ambiguous. The V end lost 6 bases, the J end lost 0 bases, and 15 bases lay between the germline ends. CDR1 is MDHEN and CDR2 is SYDVKM in the germline V gene. CDR3 length: 17 amino acids. The CDR3 DNA reads TGTGCCAGCAGCCTACCAGCCCACCGCTCTGGGGCCAACGTCCTGACTTTC. The encoded protein is CASSLPAHRSGANVLTF.

This clonotype was found many times. The CDR3 protein is CASSSDPSTGLDEQYF. CDR3 nucleotides: TGTGCCAGCAGCTCAGACCCTTCGACAGGGTTGGACGAGCAGTACTTC. The V gene is TRBV7-6, the J gene TRBJ2-7; 7 bases line up with TRBD1. The CDR3 runs 16 residues. The V and J ends lost 4 bases and 5 bases, in that order; junction bases with no gene match: 14. Per germline, CDR1 SGHVS and CDR2 FNYEAQ.

J is TRBJ2-2 and V is TRBV12-3 or TRBV12-4, with D uncertain. V lost 6 bases and J 0 bases, leaving 8 bases between the germline ends. The CDR3 consists of 14 residues. The CDR3, as DNA: TGTGCCAGCAGGGGTATTACGAACACCGGGGAGCTGTTTTTT. Residues: CASRGITNTGELFF.

The chain carries TRBV24-1 and TRBJ2-5, with D possibly TRBD1 on 5 matching bases. The CDR3 totals 14 residues. Germline V gene data show CDR1 as KGHDR and CDR2 as SFDVKD. The ends were cut back, 1 base at V and 4 bases at J, with 9 bases in the middle. CDR3 amino acids: CATSDFRTPETQYF. In DNA form, the CDR3 reads TGTGCCACCAGTGATTTTAGGACACCAGAGACCCAGTACTTC.

With regard to this clonotype: The junction shows a germline mismatch at one end, possibly a read error. The chain links TRBV19 to TRBJ1-5; D possibly corresponds to TRBD1 (6 bases). Looked up from germline, CDR1 is LNHDA and CDR2 is SQIVND (reference sequence). This CDR3 region has 16 residues. CDR3 in amino acids: CASSMGPTDRHQLQHF. CDR3 bases: TGTGCCAGTAGTATGGGCCCTACTGACAGGCATCAGCTCCAGCATTTT.

V is TRBV11-2 and J is TRBJ1-2, with D uncertain. V was trimmed by 3 bases and J by 1 base, leaving 3 bases between them. Germline assignment: CDR1 SGHAT and CDR2 FQNNGV. The length of the CDR3 is 12 residues. CDR3 nucleotides: TGTGCCAGCAGCTTGTATAACTATGGCTACACCTTC. It specifies CASSLYNYGYTF.

The V gene is TRBV5-1, the J gene TRBJ2-4; a weak D match, TRBD2 (6 bases). TRBJ2-7 matches the DNA end more closely, so the J call is doubtful. CDR1 SGHRS and CDR2 YFSETQ come from the germline V gene. There are 13 residues in the CDR3. The CDR3 nucleotides read TGCGCCAGCAGCCTAGCGCAACGTAACGAGCAGTACTTC. Its translation: CASSLAQRNEQYF.

This clonotype was seen at least ten times. The chain joins TRBV9 to TRBJ2-5; 12 bases map to TRBD2. The CDR3 length is 17 residues. Germline assignment: CDR1 SGDLS and CDR2 YYNGEE. After removal of 0 bases from V and 2 bases from J, the junction contained 5 bases not matched to a gene. CDR3 sequence: CASSVGLAGGKQETQYF. CDR3 nucleotide sequence: TGTGCCAGCAGCGTAGGTCTAGCGGGAGGGAAACAAGAGACCCAGTACTTC.